The present T cell receptor beta chain was sequenced within a study of T-cell memory formation after mild COVID-19. On the study more broadly: Clustering of TCRs was largely donor specific. Regarding the study as a whole: The second-wave clones peaking on day 37 were not confirmed as SARS-CoV-2-specific. Pre-infection memory carried some responding clones, suggesting that cross-reactive memory joined.

V trimming: 6 bases; J trimming: 9 bases; junction bases outside the gene matches: 5. CDR3 size: 13 residues. Germline assignment: CDR1 SEHNR and CDR2 FQNEAQ (reference sequence). 5'RACE primed from the constant segment yielded TCR alpha and TCR beta cDNA libraries bearing sample barcodes and UMIs. From the 5' RACE reads, TCRdb called clonotypes with MiXCR, one entry per CDR3 protein. The data hold under 250,000 distinct CDR3 sequences, with 15% observed a single time. This clonotype was observed many times. The antigen is unknown. V usage is TRBV7-9 and J usage is TRBJ2-1; 10 bases fit TRBD2. The clonotype was recovered from an adult woman who had mild COVID-19 (a few samples of this study predate the infection). Cell type and time point are not known. The sample taken for sequencing was PBMCs or a T cell subset sorted from them (not recorded which). As DNA, the CDR3 is TGTGCCAGCAGGCAGCGGGGGGGAAGTGAGCAGTTCTTC. Its protein product is CASRQRGGSEQFF.